A selection of T cell receptor beta chains follows, all from one sample in a study of cytomegalovirus exposure and HLA in healthy donors. Repertoires were generated with immunoSEQ multiplex PCR, while TCRdb's copy carries only in-frame clones and drops some. Of roughly 160,000 clones detected, roughly 80% appear once; the ten largest clones hold around 0.41%. Source material: PBMCs. The receptor set was obtained from a boy aged 2 to 9 in good health and CMV-seronegative. The CDR3 runs from the conserved cysteine through the conserved F or W. Each record gives: V gene, J gene, CDR3 protein.

v_call: TRBV9
j_call: TRBJ1-3
cdr3_aa: CASSVMRAGNTIYF

v_call: TRBV28
j_call: TRBJ2-7
cdr3_aa: CASSRLARQYF

v_call: TRBV18
j_call: TRBJ2-3
cdr3_aa: CASSPAGSDTQYF

v_call: TRBV5-4
j_call: TRBJ2-7
cdr3_aa: CASSFFQADRPYEQYF

v_call: TRBV6-4
j_call: TRBJ1-5
cdr3_aa: CASSDSNTDSNQPQHF

v_call: TRBV19
j_call: TRBJ2-7
cdr3_aa: CASSPGQTYEQYF

v_call: TRBV27
j_call: TRBJ1-2
cdr3_aa: CASSLVGQGAINYGYTF

v_call: TRBV7-6
j_call: TRBJ2-7
cdr3_aa: CASSLEVDSPYEQYF

v_call: TRBV9
j_call: TRBJ1-3
cdr3_aa: CASSSSPIDSGNTIYF

v_call: TRBV7-2
j_call: TRBJ2-1
cdr3_aa: CASSLVSSSSYNEQFF

v_call: TRBV2
j_call: TRBJ1-2
cdr3_aa: CASSVATGNYGYTF

v_call: TRBV6-5
j_call: TRBJ1-5
cdr3_aa: CASRRTPNQRQHF

v_call: TRBV25-1
j_call: TRBJ1-1
cdr3_aa: CASSEYFPQGLNTEAFF

v_call: TRBV28
j_call: TRBJ1-4
cdr3_aa: CASSLWQGAPSNEKLFF

v_call: TRBV5-1
j_call: TRBJ2-1
cdr3_aa: CASSRDSGSSYNEQFF

v_call: TRBV20-1
j_call: TRBJ2-7
cdr3_aa: CSAPVAYEQYF

v_call: TRBV5-1
j_call: TRBJ1-2
cdr3_aa: CASSLDGTTDLRGYTF